A single sample is the source of the 15 T cell receptor beta chains below, sequenced in a study of T cells in Graves' hyperthyroidism and ophthalmopathy (dated by TCRdb to between 2018 and 2021). Library method: multiplex PCR. Sequencing was performed on an Illumina HiSeq 2000. The TCR beta CDR3 regions were amplified from the RNA transcripts. The TCR CDR3 was subjected to a first round of RT-PCR using the HTBI primer set and the Qiagen OneStep RT-PCR kit. TCRdb redid the processing of the public reads, applying fastp at Q25 and MiXCR, and retained in-frame beta chains. Each CDR3 protein gets just one entry, which takes the most common genes and DNA from the rows behind it. Counted in this sample were around 300,000 distinct CDR3 sequences; roughly 22% of them appeared once. The ten largest clones add up to under 65% of the sample. The material sequenced was blood. These receptors came from a man aged 25 to 40 with Graves' ophthalmopathy.

This clonotype was observed at least ten times. The V and J genes are TRBV29-1 and TRBJ2-1, with 7 bases aligning to TRBD1. CDR3 length equals 10 residues. Germline V lookup: CDR1 SQVTM, CDR2 ANQGSEA. V lost 7 bases, J lost 8 bases, and 2 bases stayed unmatched. CDR3 coding DNA: TGCAGCGCTGGGACAGATGAGCAGTTCTTC. Encoded protein: CSAGTDEQFF.

The rearrangement joins TRBV29-1 to TRBJ2-7, with TRBD1 matching 8 bases. The CDR3 loop spans 15 amino acids. Germline CDR1 and CDR2: SQVTM and ANQGSEA. Trimming took 6 bases from V and 2 from J; bases not matched to a gene: 12. In nucleotides, the CDR3 is TGCAGCGTCGCCTGGACAGGGCGTTTGGCCTACGAGCAGTACTTC. Translating it yields CSVAWTGRLAYEQYF.

The table lists this clonotype with many counts. The chain joins TRBV18 to TRBJ1-1, with 8 bases fitting TRBD1. The germline CDR1 and CDR2 sequences are KGHSH and LQKENI. V lost 3 bases and J lost 11; bases outside the gene matches: 5. This CDR3 comprises 12 residues. CDR3 bases: TGTGCCAGCTCACCGCAGGGGGCGATCGCTTTCTTT. Its translation is CASSPQGAIAFF.

This chain connects TRBV7-3 to TRBJ1-2; 7 bases align to TRBD1. Germline trimming cut 5 bases from V and 2 bases from J; bases unmatched to any gene: 5. The CDR3 is made up of 14 amino acids. In germline, CDR1 is SGHTA, CDR2 FQGTGA. CDR3 region: CASSPTGQNYGYTF. The DNA of the CDR3 is TGTGCCAGCAGCCCAACGGGACAGAACTATGGCTACACCTTC.

J is TRBJ1-2 and V is TRBV18, with TRBD1 matching 7 bases. V lost 2 bases and J lost 4; bases outside the gene matches: 7. The CDR3 has 15 residues. Germline assignment: CDR1 KGHSH and CDR2 LQKENI. CDR3 sequence (DNA): TGTGCCAGCTCACCAAGACAGGGAATTCTCTATGGCTACACCTTC. Translated: CASSPRQGILYGYTF.

This clonotype was seen a handful of times. CDR3 protein: CASSLESGIANYGYTF. The CDR3, as DNA: TGTGCCAGCAGCTTAGAGTCCGGGATAGCTAACTATGGCTACACCTTC. This chain links TRBV7-2 with TRBJ1-2; D ambiguous. Trimming stripped 1 base from V and 0 bases from J, with 12 bases between. Looked up from germline, CDR1 is SGHTA and CDR2 is FQGNSA. The CDR3 spans 16 residues.

The gene calls are TRBV10-3 and TRBJ2-3; the D gene is possibly TRBD2 (6 bases). V dropped 8 bases and J dropped 0 bases, with 15 bases sitting between them. The CDR3 has 15 residues. CDR1 and CDR2 (germline): ENHRY, SYGVKD. CDR3: CAIGGKSGSTDTQYF. DNA of the CDR3: TGTGCCATCGGGGGGAAATCGGGGAGCACAGATACGCAGTATTTT.

This clonotype was found a few times. The chain links TRBV2 to TRBJ2-2, with no clear D. Trimming left V 4 bases short and J 6 bases short, with 9 bases between. CDR1 is SNHLY and CDR2 is FYNNEI in the germline V gene. The CDR3 contains 13 residues. The CDR3 sequence is CASSVGGAGELFF. The CDR3 DNA is TGTGCCAGCAGTGTTGGCGGAGCCGGGGAGCTGTTTTTT.

This clonotype was detected a few times. The rearrangement joins TRBV7-9 to TRBJ1-2, with D perhaps TRBD1 (5 bases). Germline V gives CDR1 SEHNR, CDR2 FQNEAQ (reference sequence). V was trimmed by 1 base and J by 4 bases, leaving 10 bases between them. This CDR3 has 14 amino acids. This chain's CDR3 is CASSLVGTAYGYTF. The CDR3 region has the DNA TGTGCCAGCAGCTTAGTCGGGACCGCCTATGGCTACACCTTC.

This chain joins TRBV7-9 and TRBJ2-3; 9 bases are a match to TRBD1. The CDR3 consists of 15 residues. Germline V gives CDR1 SEHNR, CDR2 FQNEAQ (reference sequence). V lost 8 bases to trimming and J lost 2 bases; unmatched junction nucleotides: 8. CDR3 sequence (DNA): TGTGCCAGCTCACCACAGGGGGCGACCACAGATACGCAGTATTTT. Protein: CASSPQGATTDTQYF.

This clonotype was observed once. The chain recombines TRBV9 with TRBJ2-1, with D perhaps assigned TRBD1 or TRBD2 (5 bases each). V was clipped by 4 bases and J by 4 bases, with 15 bases between them. This CDR3 is 15 amino acids long. CDR1 is SGDLS and CDR2 is YYNGEE in the germline V gene. The DNA for the CDR3 is TGTGCCAGCAGCCGGACCCAGGGCGGGTACAATGAGCAGTTCTTC. Translated, it gives CASSRTQGGYNEQFF.

This clonotype was detected only a few times. The chain recombines TRBV27 with TRBJ2-5; D possibly corresponds to TRBD1 (6 bases). CDR1 MNHEY and CDR2 SMNVEV come from the germline V gene (reference sequence). Trimming removed 6 bases at V and 3 bases at J, with 17 bases between. The CDR3 runs 15 residues. CDR3 residues: CASSMGALRKETQYF. CDR3 DNA: TGTGCCAGCAGCATGGGGGCGTTGCGCAAAGAGACCCAGTACTTC.

This clonotype was detected ten times or more. The chain recombines TRBV9 with TRBJ2-7; 8 positions agree with TRBD2. The CDR3 has 15 residues. From germline, CDR1 is SGDLS and CDR2 YYNGEE. Germline trimming cut 2 bases from V and 3 bases from J; bases unmatched to any gene: 7. CDR3 protein: CASSVPAGVIYEQYF. CDR3 bases: TGTGCCAGCAGCGTTCCAGCGGGAGTCATCTACGAGCAGTACTTC. Based on the CDR3 plus reference TRBV9 and TRBJ2-7, the full variable domain is DSGVTQTPKHLITATGQRVTLRCSPRSGDLSVYWYQQSLDQGLQFLIQYYNGEERAKGNILERFSAQQFPDLHSELNLSSLELGDSALYFCASSVPAGVIYEQYFGPGTRLTVT.

This clonotype appeared a few times. The chain is built from TRBV6-1 and TRBJ2-3; 8 bases are a match to TRBD1. With V trimmed by 2 bases and J by 0 bases, 4 bases remained unmatched. Germline CDR1 is MNHNS and CDR2 is SASEGT. The CDR3 sequence is 16 residues long. The CDR3 coding sequence is TGTGCCAGCAGTGAAAGGACAGGGACTAGCACAGATACGCAGTATTTT. Amino acid sequence: CASSERTGTSTDTQYF.

At least ten counts were recorded for this clonotype. The chain uses TRBV12-3 or TRBV12-4 and TRBJ2-7, with a tentative D call TRBD1 (6 bases). The CDR3 runs to 14 residues. Deletions cut 6 bases from V and 0 bases from J, with 12 bases between. The CDR3 nucleotides are TGTGCCAGCAGACACCTGACAGGCTCCTACGAGCAGTACTTC. It encodes CASRHLTGSYEQYF.